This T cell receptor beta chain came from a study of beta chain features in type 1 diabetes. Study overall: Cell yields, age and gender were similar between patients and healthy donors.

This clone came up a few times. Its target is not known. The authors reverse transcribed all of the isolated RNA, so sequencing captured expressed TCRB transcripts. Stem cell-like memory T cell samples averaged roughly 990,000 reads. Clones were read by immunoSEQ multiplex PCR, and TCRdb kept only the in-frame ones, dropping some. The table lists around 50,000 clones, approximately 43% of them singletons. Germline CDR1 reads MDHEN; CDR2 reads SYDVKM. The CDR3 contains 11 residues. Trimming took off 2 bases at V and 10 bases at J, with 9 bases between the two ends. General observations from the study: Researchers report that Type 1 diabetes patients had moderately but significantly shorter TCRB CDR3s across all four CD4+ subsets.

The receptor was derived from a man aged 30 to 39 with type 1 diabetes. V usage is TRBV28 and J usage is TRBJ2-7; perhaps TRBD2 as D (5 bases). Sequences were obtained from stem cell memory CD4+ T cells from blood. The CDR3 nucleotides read TGTGCCAGCAGTTTAGCGGGTTTCCAGTACTTC. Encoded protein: CASSLAGFQYF.